The sequence of this TCR beta chain was determined in a study of T-cell memory formation after mild COVID-19. Overall study results and limits: There was no confirmation that second-wave clones peaking on day 37 were SARS-CoV-2 specific. Cross-reactive memory appears to have joined, as suggested by some responding clones showing up in pre-infection memory. Contracting clones localized mainly to CM and EM when CD4+ and mainly to EMRA when CD8+. Later expanders leaned CD4+, whereas clones that contracted between day 15 and 85 were balanced CD4/CD8.

V lost 6 bases to trimming and J lost 3 bases, with 13 bases between them. The CDR3 has 14 residues. Germline assignment: CDR1 SGHRS and CDR2 YFSETQ. A note on this clonotype: As yet, its antigen is unknown.

TCRdb reanalysed the 5' RACE reads using MiXCR and keeps one entry per CDR3 protein. The profile shows some 440,000 distinct CDR3 sequences, nearly 25% of them singletons. This chain joins TRBV5-1 and TRBJ2-1, with D perhaps matching TRBD2 (6 bases). Sequencing was done on a sample of PBMCs or a T cell subset sorted from them (not recorded which). The receptor was isolated from an adult woman who had mild COVID-19 (a few samples of this study predate the infection). Cell type and time point are not known. CDR3 in amino acids: CASKGGPNYNEQFF. DNA of the CDR3: TGCGCCAGCAAGGGAGGACCTAACTACAATGAGCAGTTCTTC.